The 29 T cell receptor beta chains presented below share a single source sample, sequenced in a study of blood T cell repertoires in COVID-19. Measured with immunoSEQ multiplex PCR; TCRdb has only the in-frame clones, and not every one. This sample has about 27,000 clones, with over 75% found just once. Sequencing was carried out using peripheral blood. These receptors originate from a human donor with active COVID-19. The donor label of this sample is uncertain.

V usage is TRBV6-2 or TRBV6-3 and J usage is TRBJ2-3, with D perhaps matching TRBD2 (5 bases). Germline loops: CDR1 MNHEY, CDR2 SVGEGT. The CDR3 loop spans 15 amino acids. V lost 2 bases and J lost 2, with 11 bases in between. The CDR3 protein is CASSYGERYTDTQYF. The CDR3 DNA is TGTGCCAGCAGTTACGGGGAGCGGTACACAGATACGCAGTATTTT.

This clone was recorded once. V gene TRBV12-3 or TRBV12-4 combines with J gene TRBJ1-2, with D hard to call. The CDR3 covers 13 residues. V lost 10 bases and J lost 0, with 12 bases in between. The CDR3 coding sequence is TGTGCCACCGACGGGAGACCTAACTATGGCTACACCTTC. It codes for CATDGRPNYGYTF.

J is TRBJ2-7 and V is TRBV3-1 (or the pseudogene TRBV3-2); 14 bases are shared with TRBD2. The CDR3 runs 17 residues. From germline, CDR1 is LGHDT and CDR2 YNNKEL (reference sequence). V dropped 4 bases and J dropped 4; count of bases not matched to a gene: 9. In nucleotides, the CDR3 is TGTGCCAGCAGCCGAGCCGGGACTAGCGGGAGAGGGTACGAGCAGTACTTC. This codes for CASSRAGTSGRGYEQYF.

V gene TRBV6-2 or TRBV6-3 combines with J gene TRBJ1-4, with 12 nucleotides matching TRBD1. V trimming: 7 bases; J trimming: 14 bases; junction bases outside the gene matches: 14. The CDR3 is 15 residues long. Germline values: CDR1 MNHEY, CDR2 SVGEGT. The CDR3 sequence: CASTPTGTGGGRLFF. DNA for the CDR3: TGTGCCAGCACCCCCACCGGGACAGGGGGCGGCAGGCTGTTTTTT.

J is TRBJ2-7 and V is TRBV2; 16 nucleotides line up with TRBD2. The CDR3 runs to 17 residues. V gave up 3 bases and J gave up 5 bases; unmatched junction bases: 7. In germline, CDR1 is SNHLY, CDR2 FYNNEI. This chain's CDR3 is CASSDSTGTSGRDEQYF. The DNA of the CDR3 is TGTGCCAGCAGTGATTCAACCGGGACTAGCGGGAGGGACGAGCAGTACTTC. The whole variable domain, remainder taken from reference TRBV2 and TRBJ2-7, is EPEVTQTPSHQVTQMGQEVILRCVPISNHLYFYWYRQILGQKVEFLVSFYNNEISEKSEIFDDQFSVERPDGSNFTLKIRSTKLEDSAMYFCASSDSTGTSGRDEQYFGPGTRLTVT.

The rearrangement joins TRBV4-3 to TRBJ1-4, with D perhaps matching TRBD1 (5 bases). The CDR3 runs 15 residues. The ends were cut back, 0 bases at V and 8 bases at J, with 13 bases in the middle. Germline loops: CDR1 LGHNA, CDR2 YSLEER. Written as DNA, the CDR3 is TGCGCCAGCAGCCAAGAACATCGCAGGGAAGAAAAACTGTTTTTT. Translation: CASSQEHRREEKLFF.

This clone was recorded a few times. The chain combines TRBV28 with TRBJ2-7, with no clear D. Germline assignment: CDR1 MDHEN and CDR2 SYDVKM. The V and J ends lost 6 bases and 2 bases respectively, with 8 bases between them. The CDR3 consists of 12 residues. CDR3 region: CASSPSPYEQYF. CDR3 nucleotides: TGTGCCAGCAGCCCCAGTCCCTACGAGCAGTACTTC.

The chain is built from TRBV7-2 and TRBJ2-2; TRBD2 agrees at 8 bases. CDR3 length equals 15 residues. Germline-derived CDR1 and CDR2 are SGHTA and FQGNSA. V was clipped by 5 bases and J by 4 bases; unmatched bases: 6. The CDR3 coding sequence is TGTGCCAGCAGCCGTCCGGGGGGGGCCACCGGGGAGCTGTTTTTT. This translates into CASSRPGGATGELFF.

This clone has more than one count but fewer than ten. This chain links TRBV4-3 with TRBJ1-1, with D possibly TRBD1 on 6 matching bases. With 1 base removed from V and 4 bases from J, the gap between germline ends came to 10 bases. The CDR3 covers 14 residues. Germline V lookup: CDR1 LGHNA, CDR2 YSLEER. CDR3: CASSQGTVGTEAFF. CDR3 coding DNA: TGCGCCAGCAGCCAAGGGACAGTCGGCACTGAAGCTTTCTTT.

The gene calls are TRBV15 and TRBJ2-7; D ambiguous. Trimming took off 0 bases at V and 1 base at J, with 4 bases between the two ends. In germline, CDR1 is LNHNV, CDR2 YYDKDF (reference sequence). There are 13 residues in the CDR3. The DNA for the CDR3 is TGTGCCACCAGCAGAGATCAGTCCTACGAGCAGTACTTC. Its protein product is CATSRDQSYEQYF.

This clone has just one count. The chain is built from TRBV19 and TRBJ2-3; 15 bases map to TRBD2. The V segment lost 4 bases and the J segment 4 bases; nucleotides outside the gene matches: 6. The CDR3 sequence is 17 residues long. Germline V CDR1 and CDR2: LNHDA, SQIVND (reference sequence). The CDR3 loop is CASSTPGLAGGADTQYF. The CDR3 DNA reads as TGTGCCAGTAGTACCCCGGGACTAGCGGGAGGAGCAGATACGCAGTATTTT.

V and J are TRBV30 and TRBJ1-3; D call uncertain. The CDR3 spans 16 residues. V was clipped by 1 base and J by 0 bases, with 13 bases between them. In germline, CDR1 is GTSNPN, CDR2 SVGIG (reference sequence). CDR3 in DNA: TGTGCCTGGAGTGCCGGGAACCCCGGCTCTGGAAACACCATATATTTT. It yields the protein CAWSAGNPGSGNTIYF. Complete variable domain (other parts from reference TRBV30 and TRBJ1-3): SQTIHQWPATLVQPVGSPLSLECTVEGTSNPNLYWYRQAAGRGLQLLFYSVGIGQISSEVPQNLSASRPQDRQFILSSKKLLLSDSGFYLCAWSAGNPGSGNTIYFGEGSWLTVV.

This chain links TRBV28 with TRBJ2-2, with TRBD2 as a possible D gene (6 bases). V lost 3 bases and J lost 8, with 10 bases in between. The CDR3 length is 13 residues. Per germline, CDR1 MDHEN and CDR2 SYDVKM. The CDR3 region is CASSFLGRGELFF. Written as DNA, the CDR3 is TGTGCCAGCAGTTTCTTAGGGAGGGGGGAGCTGTTTTTT. Complete variable domain (other parts from reference TRBV28 and TRBJ2-2): DVKVTQSSRYLVKRTGEKVFLECVQDMDHENMFWYRQDPGLGLRLIYFSYDVKMKEKGDIPEGYSVSREKKERFSLILESASTNQTSMYLCASSFLGRGELFFGEGSRLTVL.

J is TRBJ2-1 and V is TRBV9; 11 nucleotides line up with TRBD2. Germline CDR1 SGDLS, CDR2 YYNGEE. The V gene end was trimmed by 0 bases and the J gene end by 5 bases; junction bases not matched to a gene: 4. This CDR3 has 16 residues. The CDR3, as DNA: TGTGCCAGCAGCGTAGGGCCGACTAGCGGGAACAATGAGCAGTTCTTC. Translating gives CASSVGPTSGNNEQFF.

The chain carries TRBV5-1 and TRBJ2-7; D perhaps matches TRBD2 (6 bases). Germline assignment: CDR1 SGHRS and CDR2 YFSETQ. The V gene lost 0 bases and the J gene lost 5 bases, with 15 bases spanning the gap. This CDR3 contains 15 residues. CDR3 residues: CASSLDVSGGDEQYF. CDR3 in DNA: TGCGCCAGCAGCTTGGATGTTAGCGGAGGGGACGAGCAGTACTTC.

The genes are TRBV7-8 and TRBJ1-3, with D uncertain. V lost 1 base and J 1 base, leaving 8 bases between the germline ends. CDR3 size: 15 residues. From germline, CDR1 is SGHVS and CDR2 FQNEAQ. CDR3 sequence reads: CASSLGGPSGNTIYF. The CDR3 DNA sequence: TGTGCCAGCAGCTTAGGCGGGCCGTCTGGAAACACCATATATTTT.

This clone came up a few times. This chain connects TRBV9 to TRBJ1-5; 10 nucleotides match TRBD1. Looked up from germline, CDR1 is SGDLS and CDR2 is YYNGEE. Trimming cost V 0 bases and J 7 bases; bases outside gene matches: 4. The CDR3 is 15 amino acids. DNA of the CDR3: TGTGCCAGCAGCGTAGCTGGGACAGGGGTCCAGCCCCAGCATTTT. Its protein is CASSVAGTGVQPQHF.

This CDR3 reads CASRSLRGSGTGTGRSGYTF. The CDR3 DNA follows: TGTGCAAGTCGCTCCCTACGAGGATCGGGGACCGGGACAGGGAGGAGTGGCTACACCTTC. The V call is TRBV12-2, the J call TRBJ1-2; the table's D call of TRBD1 was not tested on the DNA. TRBV12-2 has pseudogene status. The CDR3 is made up of 20 amino acids.

This chain links TRBV7-8 with TRBJ2-1; D may be TRBD2 (6 bases). CDR1 is SGHVS and CDR2 is FQNEAQ in the germline V gene. Deletions cut 5 bases from V and 3 bases from J, with 17 bases between. CDR3 length: 16 residues. This CDR3 reads CASSASWAGNYNEQFF. The CDR3 DNA reads TGTGCCAGCAGCGCCTCCTGGGCGGGAAACTACAATGAGCAGTTCTTC. Variable domain in full (rest from reference TRBV7-8 and TRBJ2-1): GAGVSQSPRYKVAKRGQDVALRCDPISGHVSLFWYQQALGQGPEFLTYFQNEAQLDKSGLPSDRFFAERPEGSVSTLKIQRTQQEDSAVYLCASSASWAGNYNEQFFGPGTRLTVL.

This rearrangement joins TRBV18 to TRBJ2-2, with 7 bases lining up with TRBD1. This CDR3 region has 15 residues. Per germline, CDR1 KGHSH and CDR2 LQKENI. Trimming took 6 bases from V and 2 from J; bases not matched to a gene: 6. For the CDR3, the DNA is TGTGCCAGCTCTATGGGACAGATTAACACCGGGGAGCTGTTTTTT. This encodes CASSMGQINTGELFF.

The chain combines TRBV5-5 with TRBJ2-5, with a weak D call TRBD2 (6 bases). This CDR3 is built from 15 residues. Germline loops: CDR1 SGHKS, CDR2 YYEKEE (reference sequence). Trimming removed 7 bases from V and 1 base from J, with 17 bases in between. The CDR3 loop reads CASGGGRGSQETQYF. CDR3 DNA sequence: TGTGCCAGCGGGGGAGGTCGTGGTTCCCAAGAGACCCAGTACTTC.

As regards this clone: At one boundary the junction diverges from the germline segment, which might be a read error. This chain joins TRBV2 and TRBJ1-1; the D is unclear. Germline V gene lookup returns CDR1 SNHLY and CDR2 FYNNEI. This CDR3 has 13 amino acids. CDR3 DNA: TGTGCCAGCACTGAAAACAGGAACACTGAAGCTTTCTTT. Translation gives CASTENRNTEAFF.

V usage is TRBV18 and J usage is TRBJ2-1; D possibly corresponds to TRBD2 (5 bases). Trimming took 0 bases from V and 4 from J, leaving 10 bases between them. Germline V CDR1 and CDR2: KGHSH, LQKENI. The CDR3 is made up of 15 amino acids. CDR3 DNA: TGTGCCAGCTCACCACCAACGGGAACTTACAATGAGCAGTTCTTC. The encoded protein is CASSPPTGTYNEQFF.

This rearrangement joins TRBV19 to TRBJ1-1; 7 nucleotides line up with TRBD1. The CDR3 is 13 amino acids. Germline V gene sequence: CDR1 LNHDA, CDR2 SQIVND (reference sequence). V lost 3 bases to trimming and J lost 4 bases; unmatched junction nucleotides: 2. The CDR3 protein is CASSIDRATEAFF. DNA of the CDR3: TGTGCCAGTAGTATTGACAGGGCCACTGAAGCTTTCTTT.

The gene calls are TRBV18 and TRBJ2-1; 7 bases line up with TRBD1. With V trimmed by 6 bases and J by 4 bases, 6 bases remained unmatched. The CDR3 is made up of 14 amino acids. Germline CDR1 and CDR2: KGHSH and LQKENI. The CDR3 bases are TGTGCCAGCTCGCTACAGGGGACGTACAATGAGCAGTTCTTC. Protein: CASSLQGTYNEQFF.

This chain uses TRBV5-6 with TRBJ2-7; D might be TRBD2 (5 bases). From germline, CDR1 is SGHDT and CDR2 YYEEEE. Trimming removed 2 bases from V and 0 bases from J, with 9 bases in between. This CDR3 is 14 amino acids long. In DNA form, the CDR3 reads TGTGCCAGCAGCTTCCCCGGGGACTCCTACGAGCAGTACTTC. It is translated as CASSFPGDSYEQYF.

This chain connects TRBV2 to TRBJ1-2, with D uncertain. This CDR3 spans 13 amino acids. V lost 6 bases to trimming and J lost 0 bases, with 8 bases between them. The germline gives CDR1 SNHLY, CDR2 FYNNEI. CDR3 residues: CASRDLPNYGYTF. The DNA for the CDR3 is TGTGCCAGCAGGGACTTACCTAACTATGGCTACACCTTC.

The chain combines TRBV27 with TRBJ1-1, with 9 positions matching TRBD1. V trimming: 5 bases; J trimming: 10 bases; junction bases outside the gene matches: 5. CDR1 is MNHEY and CDR2 is SMNVEV in the germline V gene (reference sequence). CDR3 length: 12 residues. The CDR3 loop reads CASSPGQGRAFF. The CDR3 DNA sequence: TGTGCCAGCAGTCCGGGACAGGGTCGAGCTTTCTTT.

V is TRBV27 and J is TRBJ2-1, with D possibly being TRBD2 (6 bases). The germline V gene encodes CDR1 MNHEY and CDR2 SMNVEV (reference sequence). V lost 8 bases, J lost 2 bases, and 13 bases lay in between. The CDR3 covers 14 residues. The CDR3 DNA is TGTGCCAGCTCTAACTGGGGGGCCTACAATGAGCAGTTCTTC. This sequence encodes CASSNWGAYNEQFF.